Listed here are 5 T cell receptor beta chains from one sample, sequenced in a study of CD4 T cells in relation to SARS-CoV-2 and coronaviruses. What these receptors recognize is not known. Only in-frame clones appear in the TCRdb table, and some are missing; sequencing was by immunoSEQ multiplex PCR. The table records 40,000 or so clones, approximately 81% of them present only once. The sequencing input was naive CD4+ T cells from PBMCs, cultured in vitro. Subset reported: naive CD4+ T cells isolated by negative enrichment. The receptors derive from an adult with COVID-19.

The CDR3 nucleotides read TGTGCCAGCAGCTTCGGAATTCTAGCCAAAAACATTCAGTACTTC. Encoded protein: CASSFGILAKNIQYF. The gene calls are TRBV7-8 and TRBJ2-4; D uncertain. The CDR3 has 15 amino acids. The V gene lost 3 bases and the J gene lost 0 bases, with 9 bases spanning the gap. CDR1 and CDR2 from the germline V gene are SGHVS and FQNEAQ.

In DNA form, the CDR3 reads TGTGCCAGCAGCTTGGACCTAGCGCACAATGAGCAGTTCTTC. Amino acid sequence: CASSLDLAHNEQFF. V usage is TRBV5-4 and J usage is TRBJ2-1; TRBD2 might be the D (6 bases). Germline CDR1 and CDR2: SGHNT and YYREEE (reference sequence). This CDR3 spans 14 amino acids. The V gene lost 0 bases and the J gene lost 5 bases, with 9 bases spanning the gap.

The rearrangement joins TRBV7-9 to TRBJ2-5, with D perhaps matching TRBD1 or TRBD2 (5 bases each). The length of the CDR3 is 13 residues. CDR1 is SEHNR, CDR2 FQNEAQ, per germline (reference sequence). The V end was cut by 3 bases, the J end by 1 base, with 6 bases between. In DNA form, the CDR3 reads TGTGCCAGCAGCTTTGGGGGCCAAGAGACCCAGTACTTC. Translating gives CASSFGGQETQYF.

This sequence joins TRBV4-1 and TRBJ1-5; D unclear. V lost 2 bases to trimming and J lost 0 bases, with 11 bases between them. Germline V gene lookup returns CDR1 MGHRA and CDR2 YSYEKL. This CDR3 contains 16 residues. The CDR3: CASSQQPGVSNQPQHF. CDR3 DNA: TGCGCCAGCAGCCAACAACCCGGAGTTAGCAATCAGCCCCAGCATTTT.

This chain uses TRBV5-1 with TRBJ2-2; D may match TRBD1 or TRBD2 (5 bases each). Germline V gene lookup returns CDR1 SGHRS and CDR2 YFSETQ. The ends were cut back, 0 bases at V and 6 bases at J, with 9 bases in the middle. CDR3 length equals 14 residues. The CDR3 loop reads CASSLEGPAGELFF. The CDR3 DNA reads TGCGCCAGCAGCTTGGAGGGACCGGCCGGGGAGCTGTTTTTT.